This TCR beta chain originates from a study of cytomegalovirus exposure and HLA in healthy donors. Whole-study context: Inside one of the first data releases sat tens of millions of unique TCRs taken from HLA-typed donors.

Study-wide findings and caveats: The authors later found most CMV-associated TCR beta chains appeared HLA-restricted. Later analysis reportedly placed an Asian-associated ancestry cluster below the approximately 650-donor mean in N-insertions. Later analysis showed TCR association rates varying by HLA locus, highest for DRB1 and lowest for HLA-C.

Unmatched junction bases numbered 9, after V lost 7 bases and J lost 5 bases. This CDR3 comprises 14 residues. Looked up from germline, CDR1 is SGHAT and CDR2 is FQNNGV. The PCR contained 60 Vbeta and 13 Jbeta primers. Measured with immunoSEQ multiplex PCR; TCRdb has only the in-frame clones, and not every one. The sample has over 150,000 clones; 70% to 85% are singletons. Concerning this clone itself: The antigen is undetermined.

The chain uses TRBV11-2 and TRBJ2-5, with TRBD1 matching 8 bases. The TCR originated in a man aged 25 to 40 in good health and CMV-seropositive. Sequences were obtained from PBMCs. The CDR3 region is CASTQDRGRETQYF. In nucleotides, the CDR3 is TGTGCCAGCACCCAAGACAGGGGCAGGGAGACCCAGTACTTC.